This T cell receptor beta chain was identified in a study of blood T cell repertoires in COVID-19. Across the study: Some COVID-19 samples were acute and others convalescent; all came from the United States, Italy and Spain. In each case, the material was cDNA or gDNA derived from T cells, B-cell-depleted T cells, or PBMCs.

This clone appeared a few times. The V end was cut by 5 bases, the J end by 9 bases, with 17 bases between. CDR3 length: 14 amino acids. Germline V gene sequence: CDR1 SGHTA, CDR2 FQGNSA. Original data processing: Amplification of reference gene primers was used by the study to estimate nucleated cell counts. The protocol was immunoSEQ multiplex PCR, while the TCRdb copy is restricted to in-frame clones and leaves out a portion. V, J and clone size are taken as reported in that table, and D and trimming were inferred from the DNA itself. The sample holds 290,000 or so clones; approximately 85% are singletons and the top ten take roughly 5.3%.

Sequenced sample: peripheral blood. This receptor was obtained from a man in his fifties or sixties with active or convalescent COVID-19. V gene TRBV7-2 combines with J gene TRBJ1-5; D might be TRBD1 (5 bases). In nucleotides, the CDR3 is TGTGCCAGCAGCCGCGGGGGGAACGCGGGGCCCCAGCATTTT. Translation gives CASSRGGNAGPQHF.